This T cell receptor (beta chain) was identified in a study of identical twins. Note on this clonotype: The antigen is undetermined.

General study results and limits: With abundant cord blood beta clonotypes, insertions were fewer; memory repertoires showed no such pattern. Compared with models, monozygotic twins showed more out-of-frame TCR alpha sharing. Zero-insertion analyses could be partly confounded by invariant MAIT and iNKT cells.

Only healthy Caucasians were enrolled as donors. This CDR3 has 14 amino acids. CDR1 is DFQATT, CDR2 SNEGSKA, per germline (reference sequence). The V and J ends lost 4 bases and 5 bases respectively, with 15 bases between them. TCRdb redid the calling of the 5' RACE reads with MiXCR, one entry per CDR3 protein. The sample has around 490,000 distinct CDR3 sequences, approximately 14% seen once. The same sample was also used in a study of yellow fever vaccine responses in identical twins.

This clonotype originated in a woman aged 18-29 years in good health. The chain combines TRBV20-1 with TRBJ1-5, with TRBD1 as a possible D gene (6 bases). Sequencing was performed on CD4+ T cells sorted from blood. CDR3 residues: CSAIVGGADQPQHF. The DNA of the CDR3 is TGCAGTGCTATTGTTGGGGGCGCGGATCAGCCCCAGCATTTT.